Below are 8 T cell receptor beta chains sequenced from a single sample in a study of blood T cell repertoires in COVID-19. Repertoires were generated with immunoSEQ multiplex PCR, while TCRdb's copy carries only in-frame clones and drops some. Altogether 150,000 to 200,000 clones are present, about 80% being singletons, with the ten largest covering approximately 2.4%. The sample comprised peripheral blood. The receptors originated from a human donor with acute or convalescent COVID-19. The donor label of this sample is uncertain.

V is TRBV11-1 and J is TRBJ2-3, with 9 bases aligning to TRBD1. V dropped 2 bases and J dropped 4; count of bases not matched to a gene: 7. This CDR3 is 16 amino acids long. Germline V lookup: CDR1 SGHAT, CDR2 FQDESV (reference sequence). CDR3 region: CASSLHGQGNADTQYF. As DNA, the CDR3 is TGTGCCAGCAGCTTACACGGACAGGGGAACGCAGATACGCAGTATTTT.

This chain uses TRBV7-9 with TRBJ2-7; the D is unclear. The CDR3 is made up of 12 amino acids. Trimming stripped 2 bases from V and 1 base from J, with 3 bases between. In germline, CDR1 is SEHNR, CDR2 FQNEAQ (reference sequence). The CDR3 DNA reads TGTGCCAGCAGCTTAATATCCTACGAGCAGTACTTC. Its translation: CASSLISYEQYF.

This clone showed up just once. The chain carries TRBV5-8 and TRBJ2-3; D ambiguous. The germline CDR1 and CDR2 sequences are SGHTS and YDEGEE. V gave up 1 base and J gave up 3 bases, with 6 bases separating them. This CDR3 contains 13 residues. CDR3 region: CASSLTDTDTQYF. The CDR3 nucleotides read TGTGCCAGCAGCTTGACAGATACAGATACGCAGTATTTT. Together with reference TRBV5-8 and TRBJ2-3, the CDR3 gives the full variable domain: EAGVTQSPTHLIKTRGQQATLRCSPISGHTSVYWYQQALGLGLQFLLWYDEGEERNRGNFPPRFSGRQFPNYSSELNVNALELEDSALYLCASSLTDTDTQYFGPGTRLTVL.

This chain joins TRBV19 and TRBJ1-2; D is perhaps TRBD1 (5 bases). This CDR3 is 14 amino acids long. Germline V gene sequence: CDR1 LNHDA, CDR2 SQIVND (reference sequence). V gave up 5 bases and J gave up 5 bases, with 15 bases separating them. The CDR3 reads CASSRRQQRYGYTF. The CDR3, as DNA: TGTGCCAGTAGTCGCCGACAGCAGAGGTATGGCTACACCTTC.

The V gene is TRBV20-1, the J gene TRBJ2-7; the match to TRBD1 covers 10 bases. V lost 3 bases, J lost 2 bases, and 10 bases stayed unmatched. CDR1 and CDR2 (germline): DFQATT, SNEGSKA (reference sequence). The CDR3 spans 16 residues. CDR3 sequence: CSASNPGQGFPYEQYF. The CDR3 DNA is TGCAGTGCTAGTAATCCGGGACAGGGGTTCCCCTACGAGCAGTACTTC.

This clone showed up just a few times. The rearrangement links TRBV2 to TRBJ2-3; D unclear. CDR1 SNHLY and CDR2 FYNNEI come from the germline V gene. Trimming took 6 bases from V and 0 from J, leaving 7 bases between them. This CDR3 has 13 amino acids. The CDR3 bases are TGTGCCAGCAGGAGGCGGAGCACAGATACGCAGTATTTT. This sequence encodes CASRRRSTDTQYF.

The chain joins TRBV5-8 to TRBJ2-3, with TRBD2 identical over 9 bases. V shed 1 base and J 5 bases; nucleotides not matched to a gene: 8. Germline loops: CDR1 SGHTS, CDR2 YDEGEE. This CDR3 contains 16 residues. CDR3 sequence reads: CASSLLAGGLGDTQYF. Written as DNA, the CDR3 is TGTGCCAGCAGCTTGTTGGCGGGGGGGCTGGGAGATACGCAGTATTTT.

This sequence joins TRBV6-5 and TRBJ1-2; TRBD1 is a possible D gene (5 bases). There are 14 residues in the CDR3. The V end lost 7 bases, the J end lost 1 base, and 13 bases lay between the germline ends. Per the germline V gene, CDR1 is MNHEY and CDR2 is SVGAGI. CDR3 sequence reads: CASKDGHLNYGYTF. Here the CDR3 DNA reads TGTGCCAGCAAGGACGGACACCTTAACTATGGCTACACCTTC.